In its sample, the clone carrying this T cell receptor (beta chain) was seen once. This entry comes from a study of blood T cell repertoires in COVID-19. At the level of the study: There were acute and convalescent COVID-19 samples, and they came from the United States, Italy and Spain.

The method was immunoSEQ multiplex PCR; TCRdb's version includes in-frame clones alone and lacks a portion of them. The data contain roughly 330,000 clones, over 75% of them seen just once; the ten biggest clones take up approximately 5.3%. The study assigned cohorts using participant-reported clinical history. Donors in Cohort 3 who had recovered were those with two negative PCRs, healthcare professional clearance, or resolution of their symptoms. The CDR3 is 15 amino acids. Per the germline V gene, CDR1 is LGHNA and CDR2 is YSLEER. Between the trimmed V and J ends, which lost 1 base and 4 bases, there was a span of 13 bases.

V gene TRBV4-3 combines with J gene TRBJ1-2; D remains unclear. The receptor comes from a woman in her twenties or thirties who had recovered from COVID-19. The sequenced sample was PBMCs or T cells enriched from blood (not recorded which). CDR3 sequence reads: CASSQGATLGYGYTF. The CDR3, as DNA: TGCGCCAGCAGCCAAGGAGCGACGCTGGGCTATGGCTACACCTTC.